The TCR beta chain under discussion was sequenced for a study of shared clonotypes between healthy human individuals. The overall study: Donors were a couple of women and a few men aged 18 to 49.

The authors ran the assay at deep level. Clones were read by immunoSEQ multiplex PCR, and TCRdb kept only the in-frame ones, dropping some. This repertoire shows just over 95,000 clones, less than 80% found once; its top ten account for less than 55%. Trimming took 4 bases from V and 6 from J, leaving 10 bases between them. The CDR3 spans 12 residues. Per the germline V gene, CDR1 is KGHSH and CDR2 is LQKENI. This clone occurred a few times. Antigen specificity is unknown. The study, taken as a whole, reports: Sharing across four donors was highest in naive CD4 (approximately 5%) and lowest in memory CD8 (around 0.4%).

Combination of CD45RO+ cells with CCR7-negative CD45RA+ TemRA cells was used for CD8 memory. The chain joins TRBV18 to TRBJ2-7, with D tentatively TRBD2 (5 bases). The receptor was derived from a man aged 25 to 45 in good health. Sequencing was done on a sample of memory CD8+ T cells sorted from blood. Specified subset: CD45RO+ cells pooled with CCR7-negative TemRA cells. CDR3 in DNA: TGTGCCAGCTCACGGGAGCTCGGCGAGCAGTACTTC. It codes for CASSRELGEQYF.